These T cell receptor beta chains were read from a single sample in a study of shared clonotypes between healthy human individuals. This table comes from immunoSEQ multiplex PCR, and its TCRdb copy is limited to in-frame clones, with some not included. The sample holds 760,000 or so clones, 96% seen once. The specimen sequenced was naive CD8+ T cells sorted from blood. All receptors come from a man in his thirties or forties in good health. The CDR3 runs from the conserved cysteine through the conserved F or W. D genes are given only for firm matches. Size is omitted from some rows. Given values are once, few, many or a class for expanded clones.

>TRBD2|NA|TRBV9|TRBJ2-3
TGTGCCAGCAGCGTTAGCGGGCGGGTCACAGATACGCAGTATTTT
CASSVSGRVTDTQYF
>NA|once|TRBV2|TRBJ1-5
TGTGCCAGCAGTTTGTCAGGGCGGAATCAGCCCCAGCATTTT
CASSLSGRNQPQHF
>NA|NA|TRBV7-8|TRBJ1-1
TGTGCCAGCAGCTTTCTCGGTAGGACTGAAGCTTTCTTT
CASSFLGRTEAFF
>TRBD1|NA|TRBV19|TRBJ2-3
TGTGCCAGTACGCCGACAGGGGGCATGGATACGCAGTATTTT
CASTPTGGMDTQYF
>NA|NA|TRBV7-9|TRBJ2-1
TGTGCCAGCAGCAAAGGAGGGGTGGATGAGCAGTTCTTC
CASSKGGVDEQFF
>TRBD2|NA|TRBV7-8|TRBJ2-3
TGTGCCAGCAGCTTAGTTGCGGGACTAGCGATAGACACAGATACGCAGTATTTT
CASSLVAGLAIDTDTQYF
>NA|NA|TRBV30|TRBJ2-7
TGTGCCTGGAGCCTCACCCGGGGGCCGGACAAGTACTTC
CAWSLTRGPDKYF
>TRBD1|NA|TRBV16|TRBJ2-7
TGTGCCAGCAGCCAACCCGGGACAGGGGCCTACGAGCAGTACTTC
CASSQPGTGAYEQYF
>TRBD1|NA|TRBV14|TRBJ2-5
TGTGCCAGCAGCCAAGCTCCAGGGGGCCAAGAGACCCAGTACTTC
CASSQAPGGQETQYF
>TRBD1|NA|TRBV10-3|TRBJ2-1
TGTGCCATCAGACTAACAGGGGACTACAATGAGCAGTTCTTC
CAIRLTGDYNEQFF
>NA|NA|TRBV27|TRBJ1-5
TGTGCCAGCAGTTATGACAGGAGATCGCCCCAGCATTTT
CASSYDRRSPQHF
>NA|NA|TRBV7-9|TRBJ2-1
TGTGCCAGCAGCTTAGCGGCAGGGACCTACAATGAGCAGTTCTTC
CASSLAAGTYNEQFF
>NA|once|TRBV15|TRBJ1-5
TGTGCCACCAGCAGAGATCCAGGCGGGTTGAATCAGCCCCAGCATTTT
CATSRDPGGLNQPQHF
>TRBD2|NA|TRBV7-9|TRBJ2-1
TGTGCCAGCAGCTGGGGACTAGCGGGCACTAATGAGCAGTTCTTC
CASSWGLAGTNEQFF
>NA|NA|TRBV27|TRBJ2-1
TGTGCCAGCAGTTTATTCGCAGGGTCCGGGGATGATGAGCAGTTCTTC
CASSLFAGSGDDEQFF
>NA|NA|TRBV7-6|TRBJ2-2
TGTGCCAGCAGCTTAGACGGACCGGACACAGCCACCGGGGAGCTGTTTTTT
CASSLDGPDTATGELFF
>TRBD1|NA|TRBV2|TRBJ2-7
TGTGCCAGCAGTGAAACAGGACAGGGGGCGAGCTACGAGCAGTACTTC
CASSETGQGASYEQYF
>TRBD2|NA|TRBV11-2|TRBJ2-1
TGTGCCAGTTGGGAGGGCGGACTCGGTGAGCAGTTCTTC
CASWEGGLGEQFF
>TRBD1|NA|TRBV9|TRBJ2-3
TGTGCCAGCAGCATCCGAGATCCGGGACAGGGGTCAGATACGCAGTATTTT
CASSIRDPGQGSDTQYF
>NA|NA|TRBV11-2|TRBJ1-4
TGTGCCAGCAGCACCCGGGTGGGAGTTGTTTCCAACCCTGAAAAACTGTTTTTT
CASSTRVGVVSNPEKLFF
>TRBD2|NA|TRBV29-1|TRBJ2-1
TGCAGCGTTGATGGGCGGGAGATCTCCTACAATGAGCAGTTCTTC
CSVDGREISYNEQFF
>NA|NA|TRBV29-1|TRBJ2-1
TGCAGCGTTGAAGATCTGGGTAATGAGCAGTTCTTC
CSVEDLGNEQFF
>NA|NA|TRBV27|TRBJ2-7
TGTGCCAGCAGTCCCGGGACCCCCCGGGAGCAGTACTTC
CASSPGTPREQYF
>TRBD1|NA|TRBV4-1|TRBJ2-7
TGCGCCAGCAGCACCCACCTGACAGGGAAAGACTACGAGCAGTACTTC
CASSTHLTGKDYEQYF
>NA|NA|TRBV7-2|TRBJ2-3
TGTGCGGAAGCCACAGATACGCAGTATTTT
CAEATDTQYF
>NA|NA|TRBV7-2|TRBJ2-7
TGTGCCAGCAGCTATTCCCCGGGACCAGCCTACGAGCAGTACTTC
CASSYSPGPAYEQYF
>TRBD2|NA|TRBV28|TRBJ2-7
TGTGCCAGCACCCTTAGCGGGAGTGGTGGGTACGAGCAGTACTTC
CASTLSGSGGYEQYF
>NA|once|TRBV25-1|TRBJ1-2
TGTGCCAGCAGTGAACTAGGGATCTATGGCTACACCTTC
CASSELGIYGYTF
>NA|once|TRBV6-5|TRBJ2-1
TGTGCCAGCAGTTACTCGAGTCAGGGGGGCAACAATGAGCAGTTCTTC
CASSYSSQGGNNEQFF
>TRBD2|NA|TRBV7-2|TRBJ2-7
TGTGCCAGCACCTTACGACTAGCGGGAGGGCAGGACGAGCAGTACTTC
CASTLRLAGGQDEQYF
>NA|once|TRBV29-1|TRBJ2-7
TGCAGCGTTTTAGGCCCTAGCTCGATCGAGCAGTACTTC
CSVLGPSSIEQYF
>NA|NA|TRBV7-9|TRBJ2-7
TGTGCCAGCAGCCACAAGGGGGGACGGACCTACGAGCAGTACTTC
CASSHKGGRTYEQYF
>NA|NA|TRBV14|TRBJ2-1
TGTGCCAGCAGCCAAGTGTTCGAACACAATGAGCAGTTCTTC
CASSQVFEHNEQFF
>TRBD1|NA|TRBV5-4|TRBJ2-7
TGTGCCAGCAGCTATGGACAGGGGTATACCTACGAGCAGTACTTC
CASSYGQGYTYEQYF
>NA|few|TRBV27|TRBJ2-7
TGTGCCAGCAGTTTGAAGGGCCCCTACGAGCAGTACTTC
CASSLKGPYEQYF
>NA|NA|TRBV6-6|TRBJ2-3
TGTGCCAGCGGGGGCACAGATACGCAGTATTTT
CASGGTDTQYF
>NA|NA|TRBV9|TRBJ2-5
TGTGCCAGCAGCGGTAAGACCCAGTACTTC
CASSGKTQYF
>NA|NA|TRBV27|TRBJ2-5
TGTGCCAGCAGTGTGGGGGACACAGCGGGAGAGACCCAGTACTTC
CASSVGDTAGETQYF
>TRBD2|NA|TRBV13|TRBJ2-1
TGTGCCAGCAGGAACTTCGAAGCGGGACTAGTTGGGAATGAGCAGTTCTTC
CASRNFEAGLVGNEQFF
>TRBD2|NA|TRBV23-1|TRBJ2-3
TGCGCCAGCACCCAAAGCAAGACTAGCGGGCAGGATACGCAGTATTTT
CASTQSKTSGQDTQYF